This T cell receptor beta chain was sequenced for a study of vaccination effects on CD4 cells after COVID-19. Worth noting for this clone: Its target is unknown.

Before sequencing took place, the ViraFEST assay used viral peptide pools to expand antigen-specific CD4+ T cells. CD4+ T cell isolation took place after approximately 11 days of culture. It was between March and December 2020 that the person had a SARS-CoV-2 infection confirmed by PCR. Participants received two doses of either the BNT162b2 or mRNA-1273 vaccine. The authors exchanged half the medium for IL-2 medium on days 3 and 7. Study-level results: Early post-infection timepoints were absent, and convalescent patients were few.

The ends were cut back, 0 bases at V and 5 bases at J, with 15 bases in the middle. The CDR3 runs 15 residues. CDR1 and CDR2 from the germline V gene are SGHTS and YDEGEE. Using immunoSEQ multiplex PCR, the repertoire was profiled, and TCRdb retains in-frame clones only, with some absent. The table lists 15,000 to 20,000 clones, 74% of them singletons, with less than 25% in the top ten. Source: CD4+ T cells from PBMCs cultured with SARS-CoV-2 spike peptides, taken after COVID-19 vaccination. The chain recombines TRBV5-8 with TRBJ2-7; D not certain. The clonotype was recovered from a human donor who had a prior SARS-CoV-2 infection. The CDR3 nucleotides read TGTGCCAGCAGCTTGGTTTCAGCCGGGTCGAACGAGCAGTACTTC. Translated: CASSLVSAGSNEQYF.